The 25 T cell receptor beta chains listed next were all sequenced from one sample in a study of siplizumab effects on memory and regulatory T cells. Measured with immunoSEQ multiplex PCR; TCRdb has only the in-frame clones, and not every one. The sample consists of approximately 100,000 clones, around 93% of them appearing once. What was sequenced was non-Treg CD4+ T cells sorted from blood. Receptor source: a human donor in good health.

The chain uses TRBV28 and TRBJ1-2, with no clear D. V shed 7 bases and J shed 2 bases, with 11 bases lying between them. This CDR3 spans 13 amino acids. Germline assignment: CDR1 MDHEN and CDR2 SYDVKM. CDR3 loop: CASNINRNYGYTF. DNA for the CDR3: TGTGCCAGCAATATCAATCGCAACTATGGCTACACCTTC.

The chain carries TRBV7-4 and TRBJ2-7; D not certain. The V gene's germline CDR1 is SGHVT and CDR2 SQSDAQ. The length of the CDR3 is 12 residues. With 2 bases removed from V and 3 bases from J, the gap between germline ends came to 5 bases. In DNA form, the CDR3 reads TGTGCCAGCAGCTTAAGACTCTACGAGCAGTACTTC. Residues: CASSLRLYEQYF.

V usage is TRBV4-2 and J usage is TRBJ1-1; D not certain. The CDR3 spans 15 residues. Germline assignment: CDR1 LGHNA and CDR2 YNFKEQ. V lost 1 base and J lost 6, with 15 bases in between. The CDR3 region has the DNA TGTGCCAGCAGCCAAGTGGGTCTGCTTGCTTCTGAAGCTTTCTTT. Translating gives CASSQVGLLASEAFF.

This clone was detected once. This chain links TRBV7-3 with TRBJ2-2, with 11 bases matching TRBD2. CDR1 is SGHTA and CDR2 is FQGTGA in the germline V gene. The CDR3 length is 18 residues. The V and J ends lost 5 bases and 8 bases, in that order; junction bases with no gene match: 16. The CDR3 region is CASSPTPLAGGMAGELFF. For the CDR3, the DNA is TGTGCCAGCAGCCCGACCCCCCTAGCGGGGGGTATGGCGGGGGAGCTGTTTTTT.

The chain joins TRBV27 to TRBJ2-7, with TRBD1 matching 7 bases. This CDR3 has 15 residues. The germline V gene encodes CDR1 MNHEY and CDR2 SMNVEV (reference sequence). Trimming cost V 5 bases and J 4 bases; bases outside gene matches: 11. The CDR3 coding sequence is TGTGCCAGCAGTCCAGAGACAGGGCTCCTATACGAGCAGTACTTC. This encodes CASSPETGLLYEQYF.

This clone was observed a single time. The CDR3 region has the DNA TGTGCCAGCCTGCGTGGGACCTCAAACACCGGGGAGCTGTTTTTT. Translated: CASLRGTSNTGELFF. This chain connects TRBV28 to TRBJ2-2; D is tentatively TRBD1 or TRBD2 (5 bases each). The germline V gene has CDR1 MDHEN and CDR2 SYDVKM. This CDR3 is built from 15 residues. Between the trimmed V and J ends, which lost 8 bases and 2 bases, there was a span of 15 bases.

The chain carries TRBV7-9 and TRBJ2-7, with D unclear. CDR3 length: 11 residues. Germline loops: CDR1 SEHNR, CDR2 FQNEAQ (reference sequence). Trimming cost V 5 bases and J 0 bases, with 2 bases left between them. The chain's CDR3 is CASSPSYEQYF. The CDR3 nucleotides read TGTGCCAGCAGCCCCTCCTACGAGCAGTACTTC.

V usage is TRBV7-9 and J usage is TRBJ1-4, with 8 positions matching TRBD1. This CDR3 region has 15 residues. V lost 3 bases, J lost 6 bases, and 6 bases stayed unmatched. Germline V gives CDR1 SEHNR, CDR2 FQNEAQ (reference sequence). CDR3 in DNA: TGTGCCAGCAGCTTCTACAGGGGGGAGGATGAAAAACTGTTTTTT. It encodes CASSFYRGEDEKLFF.

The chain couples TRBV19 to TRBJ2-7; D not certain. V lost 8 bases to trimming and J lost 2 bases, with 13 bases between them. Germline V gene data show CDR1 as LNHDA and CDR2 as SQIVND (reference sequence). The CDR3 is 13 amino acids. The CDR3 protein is CASSRVATYEQYF. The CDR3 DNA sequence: TGTGCCAGTTCAAGGGTGGCTACCTACGAGCAGTACTTC.

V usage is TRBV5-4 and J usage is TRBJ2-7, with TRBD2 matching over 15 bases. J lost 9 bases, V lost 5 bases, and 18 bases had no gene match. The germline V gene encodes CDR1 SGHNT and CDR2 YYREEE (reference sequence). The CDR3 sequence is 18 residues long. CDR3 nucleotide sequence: TGTGCCAGCAGTGAGGGACTAGCGGGGGGCCTTTCACCTACGACGCAGTACTTC. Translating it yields CASSEGLAGGLSPTTQYF.

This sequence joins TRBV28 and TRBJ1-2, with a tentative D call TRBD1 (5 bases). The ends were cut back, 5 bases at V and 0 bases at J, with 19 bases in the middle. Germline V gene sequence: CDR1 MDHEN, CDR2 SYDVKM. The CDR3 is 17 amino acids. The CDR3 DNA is TGTGCCAGCAGTCCGTCAGGGAGTCTGAGAACTAACTATGGCTACACCTTC. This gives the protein CASSPSGSLRTNYGYTF.

The CDR3 bases are TGTGCCAGTGTGACAGGGGAGGGGGTAAATTCACCCCTCCACTTT. Translated: CASVTGEGVNSPLHF. This chain joins TRBV19 and TRBJ1-6, with TRBD1 matching over 8 bases. Germline V gives CDR1 LNHDA, CDR2 SQIVND (reference sequence). V shed 8 bases and J 7 bases; nucleotides not matched to a gene: 10. The CDR3 covers 15 residues.

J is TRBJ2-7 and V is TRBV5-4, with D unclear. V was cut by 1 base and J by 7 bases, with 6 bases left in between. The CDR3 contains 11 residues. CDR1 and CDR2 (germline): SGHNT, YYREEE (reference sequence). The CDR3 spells CASSLSQEQYF. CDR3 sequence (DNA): TGTGCCAGCAGCTTGTCTCAAGAGCAGTACTTC.

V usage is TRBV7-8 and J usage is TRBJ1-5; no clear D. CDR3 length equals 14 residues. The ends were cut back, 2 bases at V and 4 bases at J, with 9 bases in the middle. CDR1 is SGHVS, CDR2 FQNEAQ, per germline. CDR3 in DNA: TGTGCCAGCAGCTTACTACATCCGAATCAGCCCCAGCATTTT. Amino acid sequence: CASSLLHPNQPQHF. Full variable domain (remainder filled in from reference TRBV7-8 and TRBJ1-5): GAGVSQSPRYKVAKRGQDVALRCDPISGHVSLFWYQQALGQGPEFLTYFQNEAQLDKSGLPSDRFFAERPEGSVSTLKIQRTQQEDSAVYLCASSLLHPNQPQHFGDGTRLSIL.

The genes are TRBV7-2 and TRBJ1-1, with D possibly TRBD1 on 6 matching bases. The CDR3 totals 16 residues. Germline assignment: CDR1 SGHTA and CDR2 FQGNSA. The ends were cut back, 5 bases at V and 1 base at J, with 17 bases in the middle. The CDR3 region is CASSPRRGGANTEAFF. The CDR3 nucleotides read TGTGCCAGCAGCCCCCGGAGGGGGGGCGCGAACACTGAAGCTTTCTTT.

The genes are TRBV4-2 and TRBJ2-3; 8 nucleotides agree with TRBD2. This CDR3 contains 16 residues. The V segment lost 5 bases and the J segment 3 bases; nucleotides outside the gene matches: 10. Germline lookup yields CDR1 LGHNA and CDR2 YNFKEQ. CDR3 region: CASSNGGSGGTDTQYF. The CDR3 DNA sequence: TGTGCCAGCAGCAATGGGGGCAGCGGGGGAACAGATACGCAGTATTTT.

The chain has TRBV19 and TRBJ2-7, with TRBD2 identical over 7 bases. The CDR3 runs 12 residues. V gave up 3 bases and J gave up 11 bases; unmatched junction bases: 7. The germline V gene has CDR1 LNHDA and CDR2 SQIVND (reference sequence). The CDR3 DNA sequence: TGTGCCAGTAGTATTGGGGGGGAAGTGAAGTACTTC. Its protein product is CASSIGGEVKYF. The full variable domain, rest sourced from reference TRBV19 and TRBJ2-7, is DGGITQSPKYLFRKEGQNVTLSCEQNLNHDAMYWYRQDPGQGLRLIYYSQIVNDFQKGDIAEGYSVSREKKESFPLTVTSAQKNPTAFYLCASSIGGEVKYFGPGTRLTVT.

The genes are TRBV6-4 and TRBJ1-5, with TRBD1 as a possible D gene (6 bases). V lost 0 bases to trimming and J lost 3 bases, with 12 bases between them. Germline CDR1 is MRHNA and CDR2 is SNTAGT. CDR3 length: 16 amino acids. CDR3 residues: CASSDSTGADNQPQHF. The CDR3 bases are TGTGCCAGCAGTGACTCGACGGGGGCTGACAATCAGCCCCAGCATTTT.

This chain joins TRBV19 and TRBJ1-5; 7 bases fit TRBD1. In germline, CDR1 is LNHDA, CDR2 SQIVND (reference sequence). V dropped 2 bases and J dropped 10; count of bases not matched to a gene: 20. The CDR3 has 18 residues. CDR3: CASSIQGQITQPQHPQHF. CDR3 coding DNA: TGTGCCAGTAGTATACAGGGACAGATAACCCAGCCCCAGCACCCCCAGCATTTT.

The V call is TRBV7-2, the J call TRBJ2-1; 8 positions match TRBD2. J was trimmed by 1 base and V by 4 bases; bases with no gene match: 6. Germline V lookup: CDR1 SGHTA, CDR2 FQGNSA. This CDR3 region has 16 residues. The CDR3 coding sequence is TGTGCCAGCAGCTCGGTTATAGCGGGGTCCTACAATGAGCAGTTCTTC. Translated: CASSSVIAGSYNEQFF. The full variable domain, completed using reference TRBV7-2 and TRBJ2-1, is GAGVSQSPSNKVTEKGKDVELRCDPISGHTALYWYRQSLGQGLEFLIYFQGNSAPDKSGLPSDRFSAERTGGSVSTLTIQRTQQEDSAVYLCASSSVIAGSYNEQFFGPGTRLTVL.

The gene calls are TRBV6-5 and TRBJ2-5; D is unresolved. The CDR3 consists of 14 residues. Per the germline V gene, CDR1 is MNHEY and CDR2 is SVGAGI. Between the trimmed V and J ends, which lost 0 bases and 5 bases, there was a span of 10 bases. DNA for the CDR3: TGTGCCAGCAGTTACTCGGGCTGGTGGGAGACCCAGTACTTC. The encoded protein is CASSYSGWWETQYF.

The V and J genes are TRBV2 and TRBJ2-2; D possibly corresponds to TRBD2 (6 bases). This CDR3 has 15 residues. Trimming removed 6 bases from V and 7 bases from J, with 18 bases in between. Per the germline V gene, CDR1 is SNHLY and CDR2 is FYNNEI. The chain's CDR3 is CASRMRSGDSGELFF. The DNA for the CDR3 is TGTGCCAGCAGAATGAGATCGGGGGATAGCGGGGAGCTGTTTTTT. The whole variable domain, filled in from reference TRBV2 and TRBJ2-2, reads EPEVTQTPSHQVTQMGQEVILRCVPISNHLYFYWYRQILGQKVEFLVSFYNNEISEKSEIFDDQFSVERPDGSNFTLKIRSTKLEDSAMYFCASRMRSGDSGELFFGEGSRLTVL.

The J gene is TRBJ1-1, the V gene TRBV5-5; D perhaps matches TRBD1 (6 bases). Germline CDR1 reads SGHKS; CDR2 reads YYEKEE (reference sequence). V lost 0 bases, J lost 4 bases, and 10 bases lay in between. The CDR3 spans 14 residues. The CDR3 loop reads CASSLGGQSTEAFF. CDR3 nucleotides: TGTGCCAGCAGCTTGGGGGGACAAAGCACTGAAGCTTTCTTT.

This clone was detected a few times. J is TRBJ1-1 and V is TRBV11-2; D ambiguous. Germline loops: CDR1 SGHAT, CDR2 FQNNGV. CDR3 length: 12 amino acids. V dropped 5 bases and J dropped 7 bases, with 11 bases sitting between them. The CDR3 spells CASSQWRIEAFF. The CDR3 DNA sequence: TGTGCCAGCAGCCAATGGAGGATTGAAGCTTTCTTT.

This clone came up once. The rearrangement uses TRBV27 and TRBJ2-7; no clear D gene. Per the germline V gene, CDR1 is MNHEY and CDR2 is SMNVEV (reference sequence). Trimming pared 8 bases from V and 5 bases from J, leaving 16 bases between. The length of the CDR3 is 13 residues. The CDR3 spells CASGSPPGHEQYF. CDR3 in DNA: TGTGCCAGCGGTTCCCCTCCAGGCCACGAGCAGTACTTC.